The 12 T cell receptor beta chains below all came from one sample that was sequenced in a study of T-cell memory formation after mild COVID-19. TCRdb itself ran the 5' RACE reads through MiXCR, one entry per CDR3 protein. The data show around 310,000 distinct CDR3 sequences, 15% seen once. Specimen: PBMCs or a T cell subset sorted from them (not recorded which). The origin of the receptors is a man younger than 30 who had mild COVID-19 (a few samples of this study predate the infection). Cell type and time point are not known.

Here the CDR3 reads CASRGNEQYF. The CDR3 nucleotides read TGTGCCAGCAGGGGTAACGAGCAGTACTTC. The genes are TRBV2 and TRBJ2-7, with unresolved D. V was shortened by 6 bases and J by 5 bases, with 5 bases between the two germline ends. In germline, CDR1 is SNHLY, CDR2 FYNNEI. This CDR3 spans 10 amino acids. Full variable domain (outside the CDR3, taken from reference TRBV2 and TRBJ2-7): EPEVTQTPSHQVTQMGQEVILRCVPISNHLYFYWYRQILGQKVEFLVSFYNNEISEKSEIFDDQFSVERPDGSNFTLKIRSTKLEDSAMYFCASRGNEQYFGPGTRLTVT.

This clonotype occurred a few times. The chain uses TRBV27 and TRBJ1-3, with TRBD1 as a possible D gene (5 bases). V was trimmed by 0 bases and J by 2 bases, leaving 8 bases between them. The CDR3 contains 15 residues. The V gene's germline CDR1 is MNHEY and CDR2 SMNVEV (reference sequence). The CDR3: CASSLSSRAGNTIYF. CDR3 nucleotides: TGTGCCAGCAGTTTATCTTCCAGGGCTGGAAACACCATATATTTT.

This clonotype has more than one count but fewer than ten. This chain connects TRBV19 to TRBJ2-7, with D possibly TRBD2 on 5 matching bases. Germline CDR1 and CDR2: LNHDA and SQIVND (reference sequence). CDR3 size: 13 residues. The V end lost 1 base, the J end lost 5 bases, and 9 bases lay between the germline ends. The CDR3 DNA follows: TGTGCCAGTAGTATAGGTGGAGGAAACGAGCAGTACGTC. This sequence encodes CASSIGGGNEQYV.

V usage is TRBV20-1 and J usage is TRBJ1-4; possible D gene TRBD1, 6 bases. The CDR3 runs 13 residues. The germline CDR1 and CDR2 sequences are DFQATT and SNEGSKA (reference sequence). V lost 5 bases to trimming and J lost 8 bases, with 15 bases between them. CDR3 protein: CSAPRDMEEKLFF. The DNA of the CDR3 is TGCAGTGCTCCCCGGGACATGGAAGAAAAACTGTTTTTT.

This clonotype appeared a few times. V gene TRBV7-9 combines with J gene TRBJ1-6; no reliable D call. The V and J ends lost 1 base and 8 bases respectively, with 6 bases between them. In germline, CDR1 is SEHNR, CDR2 FQNEAQ (reference sequence). This CDR3 contains 13 residues. The CDR3, as DNA: TGTGCCAGCAGCTTAGATGCGGATTCACCCCTCCACTTT. This encodes CASSLDADSPLHF.

The chain couples TRBV4-1 to TRBJ1-6, with no clear D. The CDR3 spans 14 residues. The V and J ends lost 1 base and 5 bases respectively, with 6 bases between them. The V gene's germline CDR1 is MGHRA and CDR2 YSYEKL. This chain's CDR3 is CASSQGGDNSPLHF. Here the CDR3 DNA reads TGCGCCAGCAGCCAAGGGGGAGATAATTCACCCCTCCACTTT.

V usage is TRBV4-1 and J usage is TRBJ2-3; tentatively, D is TRBD1 or TRBD2 (5 bases each). The CDR3 runs 12 residues. V was trimmed by 4 bases and J by 5 bases, leaving 7 bases between them. Germline CDR1 is MGHRA and CDR2 is YSYEKL. CDR3 region: CASSRGRDTQYF. CDR3 DNA: TGCGCCAGCAGCCGGGGACGAGATACGCAGTATTTT.

The rearrangement joins TRBV11-1 to TRBJ2-4, with no clear D. Trimming stripped 5 bases from V and 8 bases from J, with 10 bases between. The CDR3 runs to 12 residues. Germline lookup yields CDR1 SGHAT and CDR2 FQDESV (reference sequence). CDR3 region: CASSHTPDIQYF. The CDR3 region has the DNA TGTGCCAGCAGCCACACCCCGGACATTCAGTACTTC.

The chain has TRBV12-3 or TRBV12-4 and TRBJ1-3; D call uncertain. The length of the CDR3 is 14 residues. V shed 9 bases and J shed 0 bases, with 12 bases lying between them. DNA for the CDR3: TGTGCCAGTAAGATTCGTTTCTCTGGAAACACCATATATTTT. Protein product: CASKIRFSGNTIYF.

This clonotype turned up a few times. The rearrangement links TRBV12-3 or TRBV12-4 to TRBJ1-5; possibly TRBD1 for D (5 bases). CDR3 length: 12 residues. V was trimmed by 6 bases and J by 3 bases, leaving 6 bases between them. CDR3 nucleotide sequence: TGTGCCAGCAGGGGGACCAATCAGCCCCAGCATTTT. Translating it yields CASRGTNQPQHF.

This clonotype was observed a handful of times. CDR3 nucleotides: TGTGCCACCAGTGATACCAAGACCACAGATACGCAGTATTTT. It encodes CATSDTKTTDTQYF. The chain joins TRBV24-1 to TRBJ2-3; D uncertain. Germline CDR1 and CDR2: KGHDR and SFDVKD. V shed 3 bases and J shed 2 bases, with 8 bases lying between them. The CDR3 is 14 residues long.

The rearrangement uses TRBV7-2 and TRBJ2-3, with 10 nucleotides matching TRBD2. The CDR3 totals 17 residues. CDR1 and CDR2 (germline): SGHTA, FQGNSA. J was trimmed by 4 bases and V by 2 bases; bases with no gene match: 9. Written as DNA, the CDR3 is TGTGCCAGCAGCTTAACGGTTAGCGGGGGGATATCAGATACGCAGTATTTT. Its protein is CASSLTVSGGISDTQYF.